This TCR beta chain was obtained from a study of long-term antiretroviral therapy in people with HIV. This CDR3 is 17 amino acids long. Germline V gene data show CDR1 as SGDLS and CDR2 as YYNGEE. The ends lost 4 bases at V and 0 bases at J; junction bases unmatched: 10. The assay used was immunoSEQ (version v3.0), run at survey level. Libraries were prepared by immunoSEQ multiplex PCR; TCRdb keeps only in-frame clonotypes and omits some of them. The top ten hold 2.9% of the sample, which has tens of thousands of clones, roughly 97% seen once. This chain connects TRBV9 to TRBJ1-3, with TRBD1 matching over 7 bases. This clonotype was sampled from a man between 25 and 39 years old with HIV. This specimen consisted of unsorted PBMCs, obtained 6.9 years after starting antiretroviral therapy. CDR3 DNA sequence: TGTGCCAGCAGCCCGAGGACAGGCTCATCCTCTGGAAACACCATATATTTT. The encoded protein is CASSPRTGSSSGNTIYF.